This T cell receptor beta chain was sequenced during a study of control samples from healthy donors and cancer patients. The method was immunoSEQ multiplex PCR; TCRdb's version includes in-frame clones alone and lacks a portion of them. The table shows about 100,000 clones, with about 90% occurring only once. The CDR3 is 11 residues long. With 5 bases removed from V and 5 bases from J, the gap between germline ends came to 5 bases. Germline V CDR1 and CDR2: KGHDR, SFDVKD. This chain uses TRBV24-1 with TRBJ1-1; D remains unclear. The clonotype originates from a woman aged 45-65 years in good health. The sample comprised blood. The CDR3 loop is CATSGVTEAFF. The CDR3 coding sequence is TGTGCCACCAGTGGGGTTACTGAAGCTTTCTTT.